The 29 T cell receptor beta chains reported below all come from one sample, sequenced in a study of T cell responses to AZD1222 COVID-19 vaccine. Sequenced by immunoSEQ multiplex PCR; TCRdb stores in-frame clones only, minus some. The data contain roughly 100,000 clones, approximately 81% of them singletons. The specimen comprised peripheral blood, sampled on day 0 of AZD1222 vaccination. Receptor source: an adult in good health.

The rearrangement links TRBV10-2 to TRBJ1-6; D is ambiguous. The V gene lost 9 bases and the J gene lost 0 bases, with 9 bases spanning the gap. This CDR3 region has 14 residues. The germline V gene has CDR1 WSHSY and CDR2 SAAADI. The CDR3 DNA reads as TGCGCCAGTACTGTGAGCTCCTATAATTCACCCCTCCACTTT. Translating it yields CASTVSSYNSPLHF.

The CDR3: CSASGVAGTNEQFF. In nucleotides, the CDR3 is TGCAGTGCTAGTGGGGTAGCGGGGACCAATGAGCAGTTCTTC. The J gene is TRBJ2-1, the V gene TRBV20-1; 8 nucleotides line up with TRBD2. V lost 3 bases to trimming and J lost 6 bases; unmatched junction nucleotides: 7. CDR1 is DFQATT and CDR2 is SNEGSKA in the germline V gene (reference sequence). The CDR3 is made up of 14 amino acids.

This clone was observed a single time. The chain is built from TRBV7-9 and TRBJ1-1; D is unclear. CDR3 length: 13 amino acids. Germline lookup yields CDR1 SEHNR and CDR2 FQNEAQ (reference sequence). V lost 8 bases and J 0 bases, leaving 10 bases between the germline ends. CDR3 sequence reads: CASQENLNTEAFF. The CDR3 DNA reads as TGTGCCAGCCAGGAAAATTTGAACACTGAAGCTTTCTTT.

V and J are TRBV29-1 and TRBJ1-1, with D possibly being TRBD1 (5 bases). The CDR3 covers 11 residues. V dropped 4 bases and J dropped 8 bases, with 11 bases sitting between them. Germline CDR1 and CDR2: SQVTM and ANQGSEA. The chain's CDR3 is CSVGDSSEAFF. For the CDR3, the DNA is TGCAGCGTTGGAGACAGTTCAGAAGCTTTCTTT.

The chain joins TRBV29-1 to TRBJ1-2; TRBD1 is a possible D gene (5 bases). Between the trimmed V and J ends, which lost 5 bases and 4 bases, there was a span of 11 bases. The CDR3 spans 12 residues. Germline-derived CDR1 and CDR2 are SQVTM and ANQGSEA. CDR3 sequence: CSVSDSFYGYTF. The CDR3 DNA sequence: TGCAGCGTTTCCGACAGCTTCTATGGCTACACCTTC.

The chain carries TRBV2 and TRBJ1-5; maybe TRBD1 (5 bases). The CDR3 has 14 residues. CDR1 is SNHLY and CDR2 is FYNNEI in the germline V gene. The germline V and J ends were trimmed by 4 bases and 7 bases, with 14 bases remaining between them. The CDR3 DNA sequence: TGTGCCAGCAGTGGGGGCAGGGATGGGCAGCCCCAGCATTTT. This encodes CASSGGRDGQPQHF.

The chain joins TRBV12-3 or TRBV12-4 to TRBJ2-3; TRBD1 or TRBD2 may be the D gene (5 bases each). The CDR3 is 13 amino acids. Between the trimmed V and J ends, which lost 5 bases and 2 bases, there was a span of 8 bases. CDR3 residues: CASSRGTTDTQYF. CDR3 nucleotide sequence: TGTGCCAGCAGTCGAGGGACCACAGATACGCAGTATTTT.

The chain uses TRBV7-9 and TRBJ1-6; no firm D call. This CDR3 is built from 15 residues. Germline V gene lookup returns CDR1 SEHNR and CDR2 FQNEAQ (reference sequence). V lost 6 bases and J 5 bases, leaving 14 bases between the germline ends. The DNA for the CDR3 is TGTGCCAGCAGGCTGACTACGGCTGATAATTCACCCCTCCACTTT. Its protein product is CASRLTTADNSPLHF.

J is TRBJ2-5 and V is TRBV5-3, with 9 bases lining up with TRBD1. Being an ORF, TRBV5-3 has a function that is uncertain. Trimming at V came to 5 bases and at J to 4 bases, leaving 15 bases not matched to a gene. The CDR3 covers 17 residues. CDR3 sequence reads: CARRGVTDRGRGETQYF. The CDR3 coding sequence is TGTGCCAGAAGAGGCGTCACGGACAGGGGTCGAGGAGAGACCCAGTACTTC.

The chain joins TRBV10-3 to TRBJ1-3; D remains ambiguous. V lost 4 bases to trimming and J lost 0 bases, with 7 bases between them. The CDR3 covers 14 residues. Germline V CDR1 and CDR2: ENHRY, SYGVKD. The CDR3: CAISGWASGNTIYF. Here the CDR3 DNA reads TGTGCCATCAGTGGATGGGCCTCTGGAAACACCATATATTTT.

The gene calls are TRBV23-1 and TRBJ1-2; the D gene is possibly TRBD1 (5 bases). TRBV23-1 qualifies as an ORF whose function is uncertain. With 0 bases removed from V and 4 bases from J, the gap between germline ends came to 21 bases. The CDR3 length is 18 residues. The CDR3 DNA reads TGCGCCAGCAGTCAATCGAGGCAGGGATGGATTGTGGGCTATGGCTACACCTTC. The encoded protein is CASSQSRQGWIVGYGYTF.

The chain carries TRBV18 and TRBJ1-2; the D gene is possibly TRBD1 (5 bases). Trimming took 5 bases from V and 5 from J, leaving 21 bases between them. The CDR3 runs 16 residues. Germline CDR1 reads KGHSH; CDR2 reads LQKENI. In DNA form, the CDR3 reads TGTGCCAGCTCAGAGGATGAGTCGGCTAAGGGGTATGGCTACACCTTC. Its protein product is CASSEDESAKGYGYTF.

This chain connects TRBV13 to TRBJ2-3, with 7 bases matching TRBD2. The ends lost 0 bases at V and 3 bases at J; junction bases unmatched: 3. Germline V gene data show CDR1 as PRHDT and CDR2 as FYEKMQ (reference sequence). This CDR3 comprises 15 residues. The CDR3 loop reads CASSLGGGRTDTQYF. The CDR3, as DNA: TGTGCCAGCAGCTTAGGGGGAGGGAGGACAGATACGCAGTATTTT.

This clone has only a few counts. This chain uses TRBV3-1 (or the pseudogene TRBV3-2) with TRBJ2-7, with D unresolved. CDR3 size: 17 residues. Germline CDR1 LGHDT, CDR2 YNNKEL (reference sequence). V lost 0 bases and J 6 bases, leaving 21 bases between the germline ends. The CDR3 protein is CASSQEVPPIKGCEQYV. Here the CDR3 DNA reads TGTGCCAGCAGCCAAGAAGTCCCCCCCATCAAGGGATGCGAGCAGTACGTC.

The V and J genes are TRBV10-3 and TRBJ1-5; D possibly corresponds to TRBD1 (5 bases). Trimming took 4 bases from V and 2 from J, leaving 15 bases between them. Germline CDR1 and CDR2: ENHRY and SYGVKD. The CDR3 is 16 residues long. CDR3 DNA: TGTGCCATCAGTGGAGGTAGCGTGGGGGGCAATCAGCCCCAGCATTTT. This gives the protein CAISGGSVGGNQPQHF.

CDR3 in DNA: TGCGCCAGCAGCCAAGTCGAGGGTTCAGCTGAAGCTTTCTTT. This gives the protein CASSQVEGSAEAFF. The chain couples TRBV4-3 to TRBJ1-1; D is ambiguous. Germline V CDR1 and CDR2: LGHNA, YSLEER. This CDR3 contains 14 residues. Trimming left V 1 base short and J 6 bases short, with 12 bases between.

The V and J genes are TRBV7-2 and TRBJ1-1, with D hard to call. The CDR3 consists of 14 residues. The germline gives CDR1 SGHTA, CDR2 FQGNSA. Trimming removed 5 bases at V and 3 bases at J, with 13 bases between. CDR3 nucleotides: TGTGCCAGCAGCCAGAAACACAGCTACACTGAAGCTTTCTTT. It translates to CASSQKHSYTEAFF.

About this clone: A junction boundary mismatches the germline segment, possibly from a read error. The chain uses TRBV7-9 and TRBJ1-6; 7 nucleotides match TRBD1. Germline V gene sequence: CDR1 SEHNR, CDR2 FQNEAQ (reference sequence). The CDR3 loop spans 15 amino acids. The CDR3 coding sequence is TGTGCCAGCAGCGCCATCGGGACAGCAAATTCTCCCCTCCACTTT. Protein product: CASSAIGTANSPLHF. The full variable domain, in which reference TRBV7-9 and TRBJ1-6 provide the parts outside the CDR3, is DTGVSQNPRHKITKRGQNVTFRCDPISEHNRLYWYRQTLGQGPEFLTYFQNEAQLEKSRLLSDRFSAERPKGSFSTLEIQRTEQGDSAMYLCASSAIGTANSPLHFGNGTRLTVT.

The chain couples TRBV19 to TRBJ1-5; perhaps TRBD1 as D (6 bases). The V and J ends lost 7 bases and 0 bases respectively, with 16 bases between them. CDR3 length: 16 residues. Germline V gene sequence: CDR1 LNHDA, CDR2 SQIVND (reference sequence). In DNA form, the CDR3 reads TGTGCCAGTAACGACAGGACGGGGAGTAGCAATCAGCCCCAGCATTTT. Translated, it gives CASNDRTGSSNQPQHF.

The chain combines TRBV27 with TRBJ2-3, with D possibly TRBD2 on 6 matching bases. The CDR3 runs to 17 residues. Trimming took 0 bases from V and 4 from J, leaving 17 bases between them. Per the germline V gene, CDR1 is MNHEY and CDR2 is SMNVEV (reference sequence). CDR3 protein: CASSLSLGLARSDTQYF. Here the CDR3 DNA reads TGTGCCAGCAGTTTATCGCTCGGGCTAGCGAGGTCAGATACGCAGTATTTT.

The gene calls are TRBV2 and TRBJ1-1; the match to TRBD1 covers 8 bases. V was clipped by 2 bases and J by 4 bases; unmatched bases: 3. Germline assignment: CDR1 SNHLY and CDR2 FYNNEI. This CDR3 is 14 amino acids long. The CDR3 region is CASSEQGAGTEAFF. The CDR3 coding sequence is TGTGCCAGCAGTGAACAGGGGGCAGGCACTGAAGCTTTCTTT.

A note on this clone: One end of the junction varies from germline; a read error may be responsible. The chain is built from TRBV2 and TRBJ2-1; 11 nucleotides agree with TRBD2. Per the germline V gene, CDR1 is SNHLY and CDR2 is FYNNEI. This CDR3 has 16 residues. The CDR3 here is CASREGLAGGYNEQFF. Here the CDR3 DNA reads TGTGCCAGCAGAGAAGGATTAGCGGGGGGGTACAATGAGCAGTTCTTC.

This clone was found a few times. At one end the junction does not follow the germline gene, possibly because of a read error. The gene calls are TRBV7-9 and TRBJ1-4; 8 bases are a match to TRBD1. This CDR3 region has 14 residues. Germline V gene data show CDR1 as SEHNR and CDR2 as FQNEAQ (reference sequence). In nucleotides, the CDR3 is TGTGCCAGCAGCTTAGATCACTACCAGACGGGACAGGTCTTT. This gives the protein CASSLDHYQTGQVF.

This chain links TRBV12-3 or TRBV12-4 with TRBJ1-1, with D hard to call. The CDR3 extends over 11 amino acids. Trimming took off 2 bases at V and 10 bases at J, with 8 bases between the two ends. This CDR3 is CASSLSDTAFF. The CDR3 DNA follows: TGTGCCAGCAGTTTAAGCGACACAGCTTTCTTT.

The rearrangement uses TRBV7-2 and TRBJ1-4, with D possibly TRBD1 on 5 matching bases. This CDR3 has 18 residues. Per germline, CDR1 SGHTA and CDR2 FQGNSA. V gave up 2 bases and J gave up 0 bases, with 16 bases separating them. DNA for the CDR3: TGTGCCAGCAGCTTATTCGGGGCCGGAGGCGCAACTAATGAAAAACTGTTTTTT. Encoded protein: CASSLFGAGGATNEKLFF. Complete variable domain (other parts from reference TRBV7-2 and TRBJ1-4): GAGVSQSPSNKVTEKGKDVELRCDPISGHTALYWYRQSLGQGLEFLIYFQGNSAPDKSGLPSDRFSAERTGGSVSTLTIQRTQQEDSAVYLCASSLFGAGGATNEKLFFGSGTQLSVL.

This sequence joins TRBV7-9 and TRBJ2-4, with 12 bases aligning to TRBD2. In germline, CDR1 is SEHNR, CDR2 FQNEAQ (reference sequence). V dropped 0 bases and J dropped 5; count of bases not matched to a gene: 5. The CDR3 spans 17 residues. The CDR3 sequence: CASSLALGTSGQNIQYF. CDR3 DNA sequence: TGTGCCAGCAGCTTAGCGCTCGGGACTAGCGGGCAAAACATTCAGTACTTC. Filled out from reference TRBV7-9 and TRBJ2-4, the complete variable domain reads DTGVSQNPRHKITKRGQNVTFRCDPISEHNRLYWYRQTLGQGPEFLTYFQNEAQLEKSRLLSDRFSAERPKGSFSTLEIQRTEQGDSAMYLCASSLALGTSGQNIQYFGAGTRLSVL.

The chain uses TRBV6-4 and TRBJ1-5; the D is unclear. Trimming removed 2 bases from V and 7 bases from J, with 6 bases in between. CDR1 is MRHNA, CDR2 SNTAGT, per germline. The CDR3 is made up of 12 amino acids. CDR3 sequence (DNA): TGTGCCAGCAGTGACATACAGCAGCCCCAGCATTTT. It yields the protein CASSDIQQPQHF.

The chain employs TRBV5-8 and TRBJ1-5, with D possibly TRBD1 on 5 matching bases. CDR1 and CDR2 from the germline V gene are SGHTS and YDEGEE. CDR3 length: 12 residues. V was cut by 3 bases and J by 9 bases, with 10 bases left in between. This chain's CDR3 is CASSWGVGPQHF. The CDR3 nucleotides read TGTGCCAGCAGCTGGGGGGTTGGGCCCCAGCATTTT.

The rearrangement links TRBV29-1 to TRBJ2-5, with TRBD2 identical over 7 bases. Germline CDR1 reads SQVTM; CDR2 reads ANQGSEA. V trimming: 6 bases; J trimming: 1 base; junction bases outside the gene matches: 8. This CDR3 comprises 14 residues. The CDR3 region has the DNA TGCAGCGTGGCACCAGCGGGGACCCAAGAGACCCAGTACTTC. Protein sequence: CSVAPAGTQETQYF.